This T cell receptor beta chain was recorded in a study of vaccination and CD4 T cells after COVID-19. An Oncomine TCR Beta short-read assay was used to sequence the DNA from cultured CD4+ T cells. Scientists extracted genomic DNA from CD4+ T cells grown in culture. In TCRdb, the PCR reads were re-called with MiXCR into one record per CDR3 protein. The sample comprises roughly 11,000 distinct CDR3 sequences, under 35% of which are singletons, and 20% to 30% rests with the top ten. As for this clonotype: Its target is unknown.

The germline gives CDR1 SGHDT, CDR2 YYEEEE. This CDR3 spans 14 amino acids. V lost 4 bases and J lost 6, with 17 bases in between. Sample treatment: 10-day PBMC culture with coronavirus spike peptide pools or control peptides (ViraFEST assay). Study-wide points: Spike mono-reactivity applied to 304 of 307 vaccine-specific clones detected in convalescent patients.

The sample taken for sequencing was cultured CD4+ T cells from blood. The TCR comes from a human donor with COVID-19. This chain uses TRBV5-6 with TRBJ2-7; no clear D. As DNA, the CDR3 is TGTGCCAGCAGCCCGAATTTGGGTTCGAGCGAGCAGTACTTC. Protein sequence: CASSPNLGSSEQYF.